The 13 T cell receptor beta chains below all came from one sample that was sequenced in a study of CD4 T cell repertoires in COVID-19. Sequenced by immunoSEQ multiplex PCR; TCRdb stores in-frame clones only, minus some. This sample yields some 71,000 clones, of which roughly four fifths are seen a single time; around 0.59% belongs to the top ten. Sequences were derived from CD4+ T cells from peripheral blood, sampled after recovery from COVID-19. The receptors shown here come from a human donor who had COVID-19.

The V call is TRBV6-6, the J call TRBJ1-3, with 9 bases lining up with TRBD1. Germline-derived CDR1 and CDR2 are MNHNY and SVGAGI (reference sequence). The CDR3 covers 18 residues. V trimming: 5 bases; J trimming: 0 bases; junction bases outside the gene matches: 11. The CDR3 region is CASSRQGEGRYSGNTIYF. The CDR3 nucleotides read TGTGCCAGCAGTCGACAGGGGGAGGGCCGCTACTCTGGAAACACCATATATTTT.

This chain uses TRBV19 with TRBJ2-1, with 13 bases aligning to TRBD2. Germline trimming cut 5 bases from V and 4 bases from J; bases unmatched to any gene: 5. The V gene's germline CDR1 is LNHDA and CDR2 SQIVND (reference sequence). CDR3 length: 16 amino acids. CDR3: CASSPRLAGGYNEQFF. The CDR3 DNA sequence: TGTGCCAGTAGTCCCCGACTAGCGGGGGGTTACAATGAGCAGTTCTTC.

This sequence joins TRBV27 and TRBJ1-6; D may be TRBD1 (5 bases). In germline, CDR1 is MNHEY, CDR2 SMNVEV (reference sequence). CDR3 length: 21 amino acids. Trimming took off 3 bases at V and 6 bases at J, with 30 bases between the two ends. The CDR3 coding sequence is TGTGCCAGCAGTTTTCGGGGCTCCAGGGAAACGGGGCTCCAGGGTAATTCACCCCTCCACTTT. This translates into CASSFRGSRETGLQGNSPLHF.

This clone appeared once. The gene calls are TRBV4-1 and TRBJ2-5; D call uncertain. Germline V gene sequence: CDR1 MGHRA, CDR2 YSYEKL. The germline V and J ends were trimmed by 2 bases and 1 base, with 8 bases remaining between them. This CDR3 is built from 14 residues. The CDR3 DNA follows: TGCGCCAGCAGCCAACCTACCGTCCAAGAGACCCAGTACTTC. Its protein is CASSQPTVQETQYF.

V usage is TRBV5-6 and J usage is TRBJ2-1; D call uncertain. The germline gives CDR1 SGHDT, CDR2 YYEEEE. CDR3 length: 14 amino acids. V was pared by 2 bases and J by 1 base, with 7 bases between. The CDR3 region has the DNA TGTGCCAGCAGCTTCCTGGGGTCCTACAATGAGCAGTTCTTC. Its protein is CASSFLGSYNEQFF. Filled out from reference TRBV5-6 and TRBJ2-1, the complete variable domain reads DAGVTQSPTHLIKTRGQQVTLRCSPKSGHDTVSWYQQALGQGPQFIFQYYEEEERQRGNFPDRFSGHQFPNYSSELNVNALLLGDSALYLCASSFLGSYNEQFFGPGTRLTVL.

The CDR3 coding sequence is TGTGCCAGCAGTCGGACAGGGTTGAACTACGAGCAGTACTTC. Translating it yields CASSRTGLNYEQYF. This rearrangement joins TRBV6-5 to TRBJ2-7; 8 bases fit TRBD1. Germline CDR1 MNHEY, CDR2 SVGAGI. The ends lost 5 bases at V and 3 bases at J; junction bases unmatched: 6. This CDR3 spans 14 amino acids.

CDR3 nucleotide sequence: TGTGCCAGCAGTTTAGACAGGCTAGGGATATATTCACCCCTCCACTTT. Translating gives CASSLDRLGIYSPLHF. J is TRBJ1-6 and V is TRBV6-5, with D maybe TRBD1 (6 bases). CDR3 length: 16 amino acids. The germline gives CDR1 MNHEY, CDR2 SVGAGI. Trimming left V 4 bases short and J 8 bases short, with 18 bases between.

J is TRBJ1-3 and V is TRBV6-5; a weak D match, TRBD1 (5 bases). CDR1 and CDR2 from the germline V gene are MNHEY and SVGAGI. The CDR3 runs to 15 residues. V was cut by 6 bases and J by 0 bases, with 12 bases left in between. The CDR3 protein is CASRPTQGSGNTIYF. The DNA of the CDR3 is TGTGCCAGCAGGCCCACTCAGGGCTCTGGAAACACCATATATTTT.

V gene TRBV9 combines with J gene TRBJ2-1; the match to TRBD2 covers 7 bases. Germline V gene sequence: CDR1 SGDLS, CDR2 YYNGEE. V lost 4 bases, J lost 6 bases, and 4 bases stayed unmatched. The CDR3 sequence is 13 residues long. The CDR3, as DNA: TGTGCCAGCAGCATACAGCGGGGCAATGAGCAGTTCTTC. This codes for CASSIQRGNEQFF.

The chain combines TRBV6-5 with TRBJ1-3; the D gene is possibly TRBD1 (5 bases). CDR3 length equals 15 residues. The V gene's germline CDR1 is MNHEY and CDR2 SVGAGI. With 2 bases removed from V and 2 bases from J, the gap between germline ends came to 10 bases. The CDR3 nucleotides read TGTGCCAGCAGTTACCGAGCGGGGGCTGGAAACACCATATATTTT. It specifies CASSYRAGAGNTIYF.

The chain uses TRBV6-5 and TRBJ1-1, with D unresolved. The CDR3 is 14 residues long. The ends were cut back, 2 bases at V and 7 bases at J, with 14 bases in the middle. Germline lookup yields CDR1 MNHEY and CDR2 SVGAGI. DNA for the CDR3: TGTGCCAGCAGTTACCGGGGTGCTGGGATTGAAGCTTTCTTT. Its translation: CASSYRGAGIEAFF.

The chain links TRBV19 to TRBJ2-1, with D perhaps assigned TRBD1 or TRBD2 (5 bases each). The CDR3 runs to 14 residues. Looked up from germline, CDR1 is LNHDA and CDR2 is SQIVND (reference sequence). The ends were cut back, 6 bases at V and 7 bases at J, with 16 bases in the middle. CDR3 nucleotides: TGTGCCAGTAGGCAACCGGGACGGTATAATGAGCAGTTCTTC. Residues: CASRQPGRYNEQFF.

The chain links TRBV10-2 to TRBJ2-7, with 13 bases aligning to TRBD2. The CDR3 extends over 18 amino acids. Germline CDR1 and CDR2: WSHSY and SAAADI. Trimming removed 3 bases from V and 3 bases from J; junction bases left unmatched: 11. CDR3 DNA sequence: TGCGCCAGCAGTGATGAAGGACTAGCGGGGGTCGTATTCTACGAGCAGTACTTC. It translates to CASSDEGLAGVVFYEQYF.